One and the same sample provided the 25 T cell receptor beta chains below, sequenced in a study of cytomegalovirus exposure and HLA in healthy donors. The method was immunoSEQ multiplex PCR; TCRdb's version includes in-frame clones alone and lacks a portion of them. The sample contains around 120,000 clones, around 89% of which appear only once. Specimen: PBMCs. All receptors come from a woman aged 18-35 years in good health and CMV-seropositive.

V usage is TRBV11-3 and J usage is TRBJ2-7; perhaps TRBD2 as D (7 bases). Germline CDR1 and CDR2: SGHNT and YENEEA. Trimming shortened V by 3 bases and J by 0 bases, and 15 bases separated the two germline ends. The CDR3 is 16 residues long. The CDR3 bases are TGTGCCAGCAGCTTGGGGGGGCGACAGAACTCCTACGAGCAGTACTTC. Its protein product is CASSLGGRQNSYEQYF.

The chain carries TRBV2 and TRBJ1-1; D might be TRBD1 (6 bases). CDR1 and CDR2 (germline): SNHLY, FYNNEI. CDR3 length equals 13 residues. V lost 6 bases, J lost 0 bases, and 8 bases lay in between. Written as DNA, the CDR3 is TGTGCCAGCAGGTACAGGGTGAACACTGAAGCTTTCTTT. This gives the protein CASRYRVNTEAFF. The complete variable domain, with remaining parts taken from reference TRBV2 and TRBJ1-1, reads EPEVTQTPSHQVTQMGQEVILRCVPISNHLYFYWYRQILGQKVEFLVSFYNNEISEKSEIFDDQFSVERPDGSNFTLKIRSTKLEDSAMYFCASRYRVNTEAFFGQGTRLTVV.

The count of this clone is one. The chain combines TRBV6-5 with TRBJ1-1; D gene unclear. This CDR3 contains 13 residues. Germline V gene sequence: CDR1 MNHEY, CDR2 SVGAGI. Trimming took off 2 bases at V and 5 bases at J, with 9 bases between the two ends. The CDR3: CASSYTTRTEAFF. The DNA for the CDR3 is TGTGCCAGCAGTTACACGACGAGGACTGAAGCTTTCTTT.

This chain connects TRBV6-5 to TRBJ2-3; TRBD2 matches 8 bases. Germline lookup yields CDR1 MNHEY and CDR2 SVGAGI. V lost 5 bases and J lost 1; bases outside the gene matches: 2. This CDR3 comprises 14 residues. The CDR3 loop reads CASSETSGTDTQYF. The CDR3 bases are TGTGCCAGCAGTGAGACTAGCGGCACAGATACGCAGTATTTT.

The V gene is TRBV10-3, the J gene TRBJ1-2; 10 bases are shared with TRBD1. V dropped 5 bases and J dropped 8; count of bases not matched to a gene: 17. Germline assignment: CDR1 ENHRY and CDR2 SYGVKD. The CDR3 has 17 residues. The CDR3 protein is CAISPRDKTGGVGGYTF. CDR3 coding DNA: TGTGCCATCAGTCCCCGCGACAAGACAGGGGGCGTCGGGGGCTACACCTTC.

The CDR3 nucleotides are TGTGCCAGCAGTGAGGTCCCTCCGGGGGGTTACCAAGAGACCCAGTACTTC. Translating gives CASSEVPPGGYQETQYF. The chain is built from TRBV2 and TRBJ2-5, with 7 nucleotides matching TRBD2. V was clipped by 3 bases and J by 0 bases; unmatched bases: 10. Germline-derived CDR1 and CDR2 are SNHLY and FYNNEI. The CDR3 has 17 amino acids.

The chain joins TRBV7-9 to TRBJ2-7; 10 bases map to TRBD1. V trimming: 5 bases; J trimming: 9 bases; junction bases outside the gene matches: 7. The CDR3 runs 13 residues. CDR1 is SEHNR and CDR2 is FQNEAQ in the germline V gene (reference sequence). In DNA, the CDR3 is TGTGCCAGCAGCCCCGGGACAGGGGTTGTGCAGTACTTC. It codes for CASSPGTGVVQYF.

CDR3 region: CASRERGMAYNEQFF. In DNA, the CDR3 is TGTGCCAGCAGGGAGCGGGGGATGGCCTACAATGAGCAGTTCTTC. V is TRBV6-1 and J is TRBJ2-1, with TRBD2 matching 8 bases. CDR3 length equals 15 residues. The germline V gene has CDR1 MNHNS and CDR2 SASEGT. The ends lost 6 bases at V and 2 bases at J; junction bases unmatched: 6.

CDR3 nucleotide sequence: TGTGCCAGCAGCCCTAAGCTCGGGACAGCACAAGAGACCCAGTACTTC. This encodes CASSPKLGTAQETQYF. The chain carries TRBV7-9 and TRBJ2-5; TRBD1 agrees at 7 bases. Trimming at V came to 5 bases and at J to 2 bases, leaving 11 bases not matched to a gene. This CDR3 is 16 amino acids long. Per germline, CDR1 SEHNR and CDR2 FQNEAQ (reference sequence).

The genes are TRBV4-1 and TRBJ1-2; unclear D gene. CDR3 size: 16 residues. The germline V gene encodes CDR1 MGHRA and CDR2 YSYEKL. The V end was cut by 6 bases, the J end by 3 bases, with 20 bases between. In DNA, the CDR3 is TGCGCCAGCAGAGGCTACCACTCAAGCGAATACTATGGCTACACCTTC. The encoded protein is CASRGYHSSEYYGYTF.

This clone has just one count. The gene calls are TRBV19 and TRBJ2-5; 7 bases are a match to TRBD1. In germline, CDR1 is LNHDA, CDR2 SQIVND (reference sequence). With 3 bases clipped from V and 1 base from J, the junction kept 14 bases outside the gene matches. The CDR3 sequence is 18 residues long. The DNA of the CDR3 is TGTGCCAGTAGTATTCGGACGGCCAGGGGGACATTCCAAGAGACCCAGTACTTC. Its translation: CASSIRTARGTFQETQYF.

This chain uses TRBV9 with TRBJ1-2; the D gene is possibly TRBD1 (5 bases). Germline V gene data show CDR1 as SGDLS and CDR2 as YYNGEE. V shed 4 bases and J shed 2 bases, with 9 bases lying between them. The CDR3 consists of 13 residues. CDR3 loop: CASSLGGNYGYTF. DNA for the CDR3: TGTGCCAGCAGCCTCGGGGGAAACTATGGCTACACCTTC.

V gene TRBV4-1 combines with J gene TRBJ2-2; TRBD2 aligns across 14 bases. Germline V lookup: CDR1 MGHRA, CDR2 YSYEKL. The CDR3 consists of 19 residues. Losses at the gene ends were 5 bases for V and 4 bases for J; bases not matched to a gene: 12. The CDR3 sequence is CASSTRLAGGSKGTGELFF. The CDR3, as DNA: TGCGCCAGCAGCACGAGACTAGCGGGGGGGTCCAAAGGCACCGGGGAGCTGTTTTTT.

The chain recombines TRBV7-2 with TRBJ1-1, with TRBD1 as a possible D gene (5 bases). Trimming left V 2 bases short and J 4 bases short, with 14 bases between. Germline assignment: CDR1 SGHTA and CDR2 FQGNSA. This CDR3 is 15 amino acids long. The DNA for the CDR3 is TGTGCCAGCAGCTTATCCGCAGGGATGGCCACTGAAGCTTTCTTT. Its translation: CASSLSAGMATEAFF.

The rearrangement uses TRBV5-6 and TRBJ2-7; 8 nucleotides agree with TRBD2. The CDR3 totals 15 residues. Per the germline V gene, CDR1 is SGHDT and CDR2 is YYEEEE. V shed 1 base, J shed 1 base, and the junction held 4 bases outside the gene matches. The chain's CDR3 is CASSLIRGGSYEQYF. CDR3 nucleotide sequence: TGTGCCAGCAGCTTGATTCGGGGGGGGTCCTACGAGCAGTACTTC.

The chain uses TRBV5-6 and TRBJ1-2, with a tentative D call TRBD1 (6 bases). This CDR3 spans 14 amino acids. Germline loops: CDR1 SGHDT, CDR2 YYEEEE. The V end lost 6 bases, the J end lost 0 bases, and 12 bases lay between the germline ends. The CDR3 reads CASTRGGANYGYTF. The CDR3 DNA reads as TGTGCCAGCACCCGAGGGGGAGCTAACTATGGCTACACCTTC. The full variable domain, completed using reference TRBV5-6 and TRBJ1-2, is DAGVTQSPTHLIKTRGQQVTLRCSPKSGHDTVSWYQQALGQGPQFIFQYYEEEERQRGNFPDRFSGHQFPNYSSELNVNALLLGDSALYLCASTRGGANYGYTFGSGTRLTVV.

This rearrangement joins TRBV19 to TRBJ1-6; D remains ambiguous. Trimming removed 3 bases at V and 8 bases at J, with 8 bases between. This CDR3 is 13 amino acids long. Germline CDR1 reads LNHDA; CDR2 reads SQIVND (reference sequence). CDR3 coding DNA: TGTGCCAGTAGTATCGACAACCATTCACCCCTCCACTTT. It yields the protein CASSIDNHSPLHF.

The chain employs TRBV4-1 and TRBJ2-1; the match to TRBD2 covers 10 bases. The ends lost 2 bases at V and 4 bases at J; junction bases unmatched: 5. CDR3 size: 16 residues. Looked up from germline, CDR1 is MGHRA and CDR2 is YSYEKL. The CDR3 sequence is CASSQTSGILYNEQFF. CDR3 DNA: TGCGCCAGCAGCCAAACTAGCGGGATCCTATACAATGAGCAGTTCTTC.

The genes are TRBV11-3 and TRBJ1-1; 9 positions match TRBD1. The CDR3 is 16 amino acids. V trimming: 5 bases; J trimming: 0 bases; junction bases outside the gene matches: 7. Germline CDR1 and CDR2: SGHNT and YENEEA. The CDR3 is CASSPRGQGLNTEAFF. In DNA, the CDR3 is TGTGCCAGCAGCCCCCGCGGACAGGGGCTGAACACTGAAGCTTTCTTT.

The chain links TRBV7-9 to TRBJ1-1, with TRBD1 matching over 10 bases. The V and J ends lost 4 bases and 9 bases, in that order; junction bases with no gene match: 11. The CDR3 runs 15 residues. CDR1 is SEHNR and CDR2 is FQNEAQ in the germline V gene (reference sequence). The CDR3 sequence is CASSSDRGQGRKAFF. CDR3 nucleotide sequence: TGTGCCAGCAGCTCGGATAGGGGACAGGGGAGGAAAGCTTTCTTT. Combining the CDR3 with reference TRBV7-9 and TRBJ1-1 gives the whole variable domain DTGVSQNPRHKITKRGQNVTFRCDPISEHNRLYWYRQTLGQGPEFLTYFQNEAQLEKSRLLSDRFSAERPKGSFSTLEIQRTEQGDSAMYLCASSSDRGQGRKAFFGQGTRLTVV.

J is TRBJ2-7 and V is TRBV5-6; 9 bases are a match to TRBD1. This CDR3 region has 15 residues. Germline V gene sequence: CDR1 SGHDT, CDR2 YYEEEE. V shed 0 bases and J 12 bases; nucleotides not matched to a gene: 13. CDR3 coding DNA: TGTGCCAGCAGCTTGGCCAAAGGGGACAGGGATCTACCGTACTTC. Encoded protein: CASSLAKGDRDLPYF.

This clone came up once. This chain links TRBV4-1 with TRBJ2-7; 7 positions match TRBD1. The CDR3 spans 16 residues. CDR1 and CDR2 (germline): MGHRA, YSYEKL. The V gene end was trimmed by 3 bases and the J gene end by 2 bases; junction bases not matched to a gene: 10. CDR3 DNA: TGCGCCAGCAGCCAGTCGGGACAGAGTGGGGCCTACGAGCAGTACTTC. Protein sequence: CASSQSGQSGAYEQYF.

This clone occurred once. This chain joins TRBV19 and TRBJ1-2; D unresolved. V lost 5 bases and J 3 bases, leaving 7 bases between the germline ends. The CDR3 has 12 residues. CDR1 is LNHDA and CDR2 is SQIVND in the germline V gene (reference sequence). CDR3 in DNA: TGTGCCAGTAGTCCCGTCGACTATGGCTACACCTTC. Its translation: CASSPVDYGYTF.

This clone was observed a single time. The chain recombines TRBV19 with TRBJ1-2; 9 bases line up with TRBD1. CDR1 LNHDA and CDR2 SQIVND come from the germline V gene (reference sequence). This CDR3 is built from 15 residues. Trimming at V came to 8 bases and at J to 2 bases, leaving 9 bases not matched to a gene. The CDR3 bases are TGTGCCAGTGAATTCACCGGGACAGGGAACTATGGCTACACCTTC. The encoded protein is CASEFTGTGNYGYTF.

V is TRBV19 and J is TRBJ2-1, with TRBD2 identical over 14 bases. The germline V gene encodes CDR1 LNHDA and CDR2 SQIVND (reference sequence). The junction had 15 bases not matched to a gene; V was cut back by 5 bases and J by 9 bases. The CDR3 runs 18 residues. The CDR3 spells CASSPHPQTSGRATEQFF. Written as DNA, the CDR3 is TGTGCCAGTAGTCCACATCCTCAGACTAGCGGGAGGGCCACTGAGCAGTTCTTC.